These 15 T cell receptor beta chains share one sample of origin, sequenced in a study of identical twins. In TCRdb, the 5' RACE reads were re-called with MiXCR into one record per CDR3 protein. The sample has 500,000 to 550,000 distinct CDR3 sequences, 20% to 25% seen once. These data are also associated with another study on T cells expressing NK-cell markers.

Source material: CD4+ T cells sorted from blood. These receptors were obtained from a woman aged 18-30 years in good health.

The sample holds a few counts of this clonotype. J is TRBJ2-7 and V is TRBV27, with no clear D. V was pared by 3 bases and J by 5 bases, with 14 bases between. From germline, CDR1 is MNHEY and CDR2 SMNVEV (reference sequence). This CDR3 comprises 14 residues. The DNA of the CDR3 is TGTGCCAGCAGTTTCCAACCGGGTTACCACGAGCAGTACTTC. Amino acid sequence: CASSFQPGYHEQYF.

In this sample, this clonotype turned up a few times. This chain links TRBV12-3 or TRBV12-4 with TRBJ2-3; 12 bases map to TRBD1. With 7 bases clipped from V and 7 bases from J, the junction kept 12 bases outside the gene matches. The CDR3 length is 16 residues. As DNA, the CDR3 is TGTGCCAGCACCGCAGTTGGGACAGGGGGCCAGAATACGCAGTATTTT. This encodes CASTAVGTGGQNTQYF.

This chain joins TRBV10-3 and TRBJ2-5; D is unresolved. V was trimmed by 8 bases and J by 5 bases, leaving 12 bases between them. The CDR3 extends over 12 amino acids. Per the germline V gene, CDR1 is ENHRY and CDR2 is SYGVKD. The CDR3 region is CAIGRSSETQYF. In DNA, the CDR3 is TGTGCCATCGGTCGTAGCTCTGAGACCCAGTACTTC.

This clonotype was seen only a few times. CDR3 coding DNA: TGTGCCAGCATACCAGGCGGAGGGAGGATGGGCTACACCTTC. Translating gives CASIPGGGRMGYTF. The rearrangement joins TRBV28 to TRBJ1-2; D is uncertain. CDR3 length: 14 amino acids. The germline CDR1 and CDR2 sequences are MDHEN and SYDVKM. Trimming shortened V by 7 bases and J by 8 bases, and 20 bases separated the two germline ends.

The chain joins TRBV5-1 to TRBJ2-5, with 10 bases that match TRBD2. V shed 4 bases and J 1 base; nucleotides not matched to a gene: 13. Germline CDR1 SGHRS, CDR2 YFSETQ. The CDR3 has 18 amino acids. This CDR3 is CASSRVNVASGSQETQYF. The CDR3 DNA reads TGCGCCAGCAGCCGGGTGAATGTGGCTAGCGGGAGCCAAGAGACCCAGTACTTC.

This clonotype has more than one count but fewer than ten. The rearrangement joins TRBV20-1 to TRBJ2-7, with no clear D. The CDR3 contains 11 residues. Germline V gene lookup returns CDR1 DFQATT and CDR2 SNEGSKA (reference sequence). V lost 6 bases and J 3 bases, leaving 9 bases between the germline ends. CDR3: CSAMLGYEQYF. The CDR3 DNA reads TGCAGTGCAATGTTAGGCTACGAGCAGTACTTC.

There are many counts of this clonotype. J is TRBJ1-2 and V is TRBV7-2; TRBD1 matches at 8 bases. This CDR3 has 12 residues. Germline assignment: CDR1 SGHTA and CDR2 FQGNSA. J gave up 8 bases and V 4 bases, and 3 bases lay outside the gene matches. The CDR3 DNA reads TGTGCCAGCAGCTCCAGGGGGCAAGGCTACACCTTC. Translating gives CASSSRGQGYTF.

This chain connects TRBV5-1 to TRBJ1-1; tentatively, D is TRBD1 (5 bases). This CDR3 is built from 15 residues. With 4 bases removed from V and 1 base from J, the gap between germline ends came to 14 bases. Germline V gives CDR1 SGHRS, CDR2 YFSETQ. CDR3: CASSVPTARNTEAFF. CDR3 DNA: TGCGCCAGCAGCGTCCCGACAGCAAGGAACACTGAAGCTTTCTTT.

This rearrangement joins TRBV20-1 to TRBJ1-1, with a weak D call TRBD1 (6 bases). CDR1 is DFQATT, CDR2 SNEGSKA, per germline (reference sequence). The CDR3 totals 13 residues. Trimming took 8 bases from V and 4 from J, leaving 17 bases between them. CDR3: CSKPTGGGTEAFF. The CDR3 DNA is TGCAGTAAACCGACAGGCGGCGGCACTGAAGCTTTCTTT.

The V call is TRBV6-2 or TRBV6-3, the J call TRBJ2-1; 11 bases match TRBD2. CDR1 and CDR2 (germline): MNHEY, SVGEGT. The CDR3 consists of 14 residues. V lost 4 bases and J lost 8; bases outside the gene matches: 4. CDR3 DNA: TGTGCCAGCAGTTCCCGGACTAGCGGGTATGAGCAGTTCTTC. Its translation is CASSSRTSGYEQFF.

This clonotype was picked up many times. J is TRBJ1-5 and V is TRBV7-9, with 9 bases aligning to TRBD1. Germline V CDR1 and CDR2: SEHNR, FQNEAQ (reference sequence). This CDR3 spans 14 amino acids. Trimming removed 3 bases from V and 11 bases from J; junction bases left unmatched: 8. The CDR3: CASSFGTGTGAQHF. DNA for the CDR3: TGTGCCAGCAGCTTCGGGACAGGGACGGGAGCCCAGCATTTT.

This clonotype appeared a few times. The chain recombines TRBV14 with TRBJ2-1; no clear D. V lost 1 base and J lost 3, with 13 bases in between. In germline, CDR1 is SGHDN, CDR2 FVKESK. CDR3 length: 16 residues. The CDR3 DNA is TGTGCCAGCAGCCAAGTTTTAGCAGCCCTCTACAATGAGCAGTTCTTC. It specifies CASSQVLAALYNEQFF.

The V gene is TRBV9, the J gene TRBJ1-1; D is unclear. This CDR3 has 13 residues. V dropped 0 bases and J dropped 5 bases, with 8 bases sitting between them. The germline CDR1 and CDR2 sequences are SGDLS and YYNGEE. The CDR3 spells CASSVVDQTEAFF. Written as DNA, the CDR3 is TGTGCCAGCAGCGTAGTGGACCAAACTGAAGCTTTCTTT.

The chain links TRBV2 to TRBJ1-1; D is uncertain. V was pared by 1 base and J by 5 bases, with 11 bases between. Per the germline V gene, CDR1 is SNHLY and CDR2 is FYNNEI. The CDR3 is 14 amino acids. The CDR3, as DNA: TGTGCCAGCAGTGAAGTGTGGATCGGAACTGAAGCTTTCTTT. Translating it yields CASSEVWIGTEAFF.

This clonotype has just a few counts. The J gene is TRBJ2-2, the V gene TRBV29-1; 7 nucleotides match TRBD2. Germline V gene lookup returns CDR1 SQVTM and CDR2 ANQGSEA. The ends lost 5 bases at V and 1 base at J; junction bases unmatched: 4. The CDR3 covers 14 residues. As DNA, the CDR3 is TGCAGCGTTCGGCCGGGAGGGAACACCGGGGAGCTGTTTTTT. It translates to CSVRPGGNTGELFF.